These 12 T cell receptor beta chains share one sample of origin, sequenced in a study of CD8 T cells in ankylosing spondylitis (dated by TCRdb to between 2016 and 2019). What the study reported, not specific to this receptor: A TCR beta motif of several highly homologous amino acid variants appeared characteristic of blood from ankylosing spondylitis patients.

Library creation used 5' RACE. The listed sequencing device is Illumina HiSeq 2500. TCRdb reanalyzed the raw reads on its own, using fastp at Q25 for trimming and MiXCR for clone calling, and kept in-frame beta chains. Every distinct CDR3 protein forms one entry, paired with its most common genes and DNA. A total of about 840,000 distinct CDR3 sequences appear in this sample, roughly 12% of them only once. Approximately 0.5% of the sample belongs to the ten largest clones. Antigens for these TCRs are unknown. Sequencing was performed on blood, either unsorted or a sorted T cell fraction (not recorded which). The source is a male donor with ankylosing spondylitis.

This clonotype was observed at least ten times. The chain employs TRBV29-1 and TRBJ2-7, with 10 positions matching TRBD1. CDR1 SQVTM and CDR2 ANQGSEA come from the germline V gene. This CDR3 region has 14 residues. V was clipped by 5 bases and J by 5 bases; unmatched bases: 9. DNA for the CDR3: TGCAGCGTTCCGGTTCAGGACAGGGGGGACGAGCAGTACTTC. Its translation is CSVPVQDRGDEQYF.

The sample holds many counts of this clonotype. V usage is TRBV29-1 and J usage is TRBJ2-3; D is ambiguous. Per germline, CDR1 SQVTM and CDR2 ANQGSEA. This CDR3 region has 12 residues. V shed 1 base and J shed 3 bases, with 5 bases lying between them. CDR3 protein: CSVEGVTDTQYF. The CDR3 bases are TGCAGCGTTGAAGGGGTTACAGATACGCAGTATTTT.

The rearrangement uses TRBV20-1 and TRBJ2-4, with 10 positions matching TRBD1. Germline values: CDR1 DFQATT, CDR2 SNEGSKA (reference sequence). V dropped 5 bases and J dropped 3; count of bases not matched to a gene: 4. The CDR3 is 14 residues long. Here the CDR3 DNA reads TGCAGTGCTGGACAGGGGGATTTCAAAAACATTCAGTACTTC. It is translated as CSAGQGDFKNIQYF.

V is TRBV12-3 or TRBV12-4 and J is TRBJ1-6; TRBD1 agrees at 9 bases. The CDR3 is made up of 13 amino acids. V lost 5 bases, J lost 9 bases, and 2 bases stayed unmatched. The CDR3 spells CASSRDRVSPLHF. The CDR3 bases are TGTGCCAGCAGTCGGGACAGGGTTTCACCCCTCCACTTT.

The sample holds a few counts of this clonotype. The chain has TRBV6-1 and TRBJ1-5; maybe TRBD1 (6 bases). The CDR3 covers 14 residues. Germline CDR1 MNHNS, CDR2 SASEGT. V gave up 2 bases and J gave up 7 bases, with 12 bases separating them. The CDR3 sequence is CASSESGGGQPQHF. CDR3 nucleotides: TGTGCCAGCAGTGAATCAGGAGGGGGGCAGCCCCAGCATTTT.

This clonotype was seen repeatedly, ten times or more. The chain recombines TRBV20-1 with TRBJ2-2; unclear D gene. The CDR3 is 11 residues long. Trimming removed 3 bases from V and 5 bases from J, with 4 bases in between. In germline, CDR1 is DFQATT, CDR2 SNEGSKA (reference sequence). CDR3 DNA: TGCAGTGCTAGGCTGACCGGGGAGCTGTTTTTT. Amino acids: CSARLTGELFF.

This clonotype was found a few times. In nucleotides, the CDR3 is TGCGCCAGCAGCTTGGGGACAGGGGGCGTCAATGAGCAGTTCTTC. It is translated as CASSLGTGGVNEQFF. This rearrangement joins TRBV5-1 to TRBJ2-1; TRBD1 matches at 11 bases. The V gene's germline CDR1 is SGHRS and CDR2 YFSETQ. The junction had 2 bases not matched to a gene; V was cut back by 0 bases and J by 6 bases. This CDR3 comprises 15 residues.

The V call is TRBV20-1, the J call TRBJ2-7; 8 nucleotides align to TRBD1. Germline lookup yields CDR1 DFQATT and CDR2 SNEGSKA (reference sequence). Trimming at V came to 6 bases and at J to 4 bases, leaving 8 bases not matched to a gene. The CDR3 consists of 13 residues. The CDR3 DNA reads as TGCAGTGCGCCGGACAGGGTGAGGTACGAGCAGTACTTC. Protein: CSAPDRVRYEQYF.

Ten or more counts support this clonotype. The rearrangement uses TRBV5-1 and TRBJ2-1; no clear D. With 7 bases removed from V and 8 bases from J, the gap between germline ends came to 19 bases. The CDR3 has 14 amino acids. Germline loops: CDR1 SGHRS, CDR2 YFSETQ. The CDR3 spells CASEKGGIWDEQFF. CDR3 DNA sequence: TGCGCCAGCGAGAAGGGTGGTATTTGGGATGAGCAGTTCTTC.

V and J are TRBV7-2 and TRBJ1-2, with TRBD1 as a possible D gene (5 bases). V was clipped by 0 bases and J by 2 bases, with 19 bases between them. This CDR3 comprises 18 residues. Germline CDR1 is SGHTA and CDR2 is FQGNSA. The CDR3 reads CASSLARSPGRANYGYTF. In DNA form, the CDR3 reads TGTGCCAGCAGCTTAGCACGAAGCCCGGGACGGGCAAACTATGGCTACACCTTC. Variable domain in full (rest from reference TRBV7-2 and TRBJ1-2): GAGVSQSPSNKVTEKGKDVELRCDPISGHTALYWYRQSLGQGLEFLIYFQGNSAPDKSGLPSDRFSAERTGGSVSTLTIQRTQQEDSAVYLCASSLARSPGRANYGYTFGSGTRLTVV.

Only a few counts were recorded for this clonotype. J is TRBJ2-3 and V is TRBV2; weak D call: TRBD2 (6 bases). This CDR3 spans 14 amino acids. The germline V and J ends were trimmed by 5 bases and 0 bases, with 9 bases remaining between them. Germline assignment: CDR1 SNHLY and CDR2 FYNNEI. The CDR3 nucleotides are TGTGCCAGCAGTCGGGGGATCAGCACAGATACGCAGTATTTT. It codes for CASSRGISTDTQYF.

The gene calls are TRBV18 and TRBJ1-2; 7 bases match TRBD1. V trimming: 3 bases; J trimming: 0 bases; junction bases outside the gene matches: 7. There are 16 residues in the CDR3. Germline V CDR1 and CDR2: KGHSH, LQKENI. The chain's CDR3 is CASSPTSGTANYGYTF. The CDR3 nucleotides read TGTGCCAGCTCACCCACGTCCGGGACAGCTAACTATGGCTACACCTTC.